Below, one T cell receptor (beta chain) is given with its context. The data are from a study of blood T cell repertoires in COVID-19. Study information: From the United States, Italy and Spain came samples of acute and convalescent COVID-19.

In the original analysis: Amplifying reference gene primers gave estimates of nucleated cell counts. Clones were sequenced by immunoSEQ multiplex PCR, and TCRdb holds only the in-frame ones, with some missing. That table supplies the V and J calls and clone size; D and trimming were determined from the DNA. The sample includes under 250,000 clones, nearly 90% of them seen just once. Participants were placed into cohorts based on the clinical history they reported. The CDR3 contains 14 residues. CDR1 is MGHRA, CDR2 YSYEKL, per germline. Trimming took off 1 base at V and 8 bases at J, with 11 bases between the two ends.

The chain couples TRBV4-1 to TRBJ1-4; D is possibly TRBD1 (5 bases). Sample: PBMCs or T cells enriched from blood (not recorded which). The TCR was taken from a man between 25 and 39 years old who had recovered from COVID-19. In nucleotides, the CDR3 is TGCGCCAGCAGCCAAGTCCAGGGCCGGGAAAAACTGTTTTTT. Translated: CASSQVQGREKLFF.